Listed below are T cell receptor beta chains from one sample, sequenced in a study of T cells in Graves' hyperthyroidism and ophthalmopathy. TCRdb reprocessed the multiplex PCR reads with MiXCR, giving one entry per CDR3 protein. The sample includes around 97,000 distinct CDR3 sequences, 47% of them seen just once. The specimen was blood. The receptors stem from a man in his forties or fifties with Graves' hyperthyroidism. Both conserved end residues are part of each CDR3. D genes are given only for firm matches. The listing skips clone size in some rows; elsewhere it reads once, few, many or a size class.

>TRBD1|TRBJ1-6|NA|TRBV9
TGTGCCAGCAGCGTAGGGGACAGGGTTTCACCCCTCCACTTT
CASSVGDRVSPLHF
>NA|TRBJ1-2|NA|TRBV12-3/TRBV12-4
TGTGCCAGCACTCCCTTGGGAGGAGGCTACACCTTC
CASTPLGGGYTF
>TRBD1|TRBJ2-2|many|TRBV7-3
TGTGCCAGCAGCGCCGAACCGGGACAGGCGAACACCGGGGAGCTGTTTTTT
CASSAEPGQANTGELFF
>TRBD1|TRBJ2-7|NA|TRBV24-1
TGTGCCACCAGTGAAGGGACAGGGGCAGTCGAGCAGTACTTC
CATSEGTGAVEQYF
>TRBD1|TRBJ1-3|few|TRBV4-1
TGCGCCAGCAGCCAAGGACAGGGGGCCTCTGGAAACACCATATATTTT
CASSQGQGASGNTIYF
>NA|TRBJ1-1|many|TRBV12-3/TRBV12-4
TGTGCCAGCAGTATAAACAGGGTGAGCACTGAAGCTTTCTTT
CASSINRVSTEAFF
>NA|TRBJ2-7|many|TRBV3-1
TGTGCCAGCAGCCTCGGGACCGTTACCTACGAGCAGTACTTC
CASSLGTVTYEQYF
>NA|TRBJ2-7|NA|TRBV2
TGTGCCAGCAGTCCGGGACAAACCTACGAGCAGTGCTTC
CASSPGQTYEQCF
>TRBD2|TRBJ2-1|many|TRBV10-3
TGTGCCATCGGCGGGGGGAGCTCCTACAATGAGCAGTTCTTC
CAIGGGSSYNEQFF
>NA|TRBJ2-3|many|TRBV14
TGTGCCAGCAGCCAGGAGGTCCGGGACATACGACAGTATTTT
CASSQEVRDIRQYF
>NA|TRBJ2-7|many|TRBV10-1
TGCGCCAGCAGTGATGCGGGAGAGCAGTACTTC
CASSDAGEQYF
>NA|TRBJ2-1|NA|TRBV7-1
TGTGCCAGCAGCTCTGGGAGAAATGAGCAGTTCTTC
CASSSGRNEQFF
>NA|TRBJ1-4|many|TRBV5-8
TGTGCCAGCAGCTTGGGCTTTGCAACTAATGAAAAACTGTTTTTT
CASSLGFATNEKLFF
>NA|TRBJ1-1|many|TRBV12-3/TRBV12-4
TGTGCCAGCACCCTTGAGGTTGGAACGACTGAAGCTTTCTTT
CASTLEVGTTEAFF
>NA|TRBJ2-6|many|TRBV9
TGTGCCAGCAGCGGAAAGGTCTCTGGGGCCAACGTCCTGACTTTC
CASSGKVSGANVLTF
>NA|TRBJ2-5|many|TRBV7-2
TGTGCCAGCAGTATGTTAGAGACCCAGTACTTC
CASSMLETQYF
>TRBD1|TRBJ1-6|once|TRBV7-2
TGCGCCAGCAGCCTCGGGACAGGAAATAATTCACCCCTCCACTTT
CASSLGTGNNSPLHF
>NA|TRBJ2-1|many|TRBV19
TGTGCCAGTAGTATTGTGACTAGGGACAATGAGCAGTTCTTC
CASSIVTRDNEQFF
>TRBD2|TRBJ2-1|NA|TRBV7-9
TGTGCCAGCAGCTTAGCGGGACTAGCTTTTAATGAGCAGTTCTTC
CASSLAGLAFNEQFF
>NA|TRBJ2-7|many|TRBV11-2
TGTGCCAGCAGCTTAGTACTGACAAACTACGAGCAGTACTTC
CASSLVLTNYEQYF
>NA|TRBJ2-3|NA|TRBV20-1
TGCAGTGCTAGCCGTCCTGACCGTTACAATGAGCAGTATTTT
CSASRPDRYNEQYF
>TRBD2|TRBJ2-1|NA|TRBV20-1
TGCAGTGCTTTCAGACTAGCGGGAGGATACCAGAAGTTCTTC
CSAFRLAGGYQKFF
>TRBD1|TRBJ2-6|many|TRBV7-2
TGTGCCAGCAGCCGTTCGGGACAGGGGGCCTCAGGGGCCAACGTCCTGACTTTC
CASSRSGQGASGANVLTF
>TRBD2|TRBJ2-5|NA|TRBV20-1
TGCAGTGCTAGGGTACTAGCGGGGGGGTGGGAGACCCAGTACTTC
CSARVLAGGWETQYF
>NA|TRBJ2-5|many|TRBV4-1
TGCGCCAGCAGCCAAGGGACAGCCGAGACCCAGTACTTC
CASSQGTAETQYF
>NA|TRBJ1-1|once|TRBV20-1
TGCAGTGCTAGAGCCCGAGAGGGGGAAGGGGGGACTGAAGCTTTCTTT
CSARAREGEGGTEAFF
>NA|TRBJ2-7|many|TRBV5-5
TGTGCCAGCAGCCCTGATTCCTACGAGCAGTACTTC
CASSPDSYEQYF
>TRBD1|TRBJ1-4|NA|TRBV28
TGTGCCAGCAAGACAGGGGCCACTAGCAGAGATGGAGGAGGTAATGAAAAACTGTTTTTT
CASKTGATSRDGGGNEKLFF
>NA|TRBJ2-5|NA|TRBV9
TGTGCCAGCAGCGTAGGGGGTGGGGGACTCCAAGAGACCCAGTACTTC
CASSVGGGGLQETQYF
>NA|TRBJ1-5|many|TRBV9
TGTGCCAGCAGCGTAGGCGGTGGAGGCAGTCAGCCCCAGCATTTT
CASSVGGGGSQPQHF
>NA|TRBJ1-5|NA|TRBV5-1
TGCGCCAGCAGCTGGGCTAGCGGGGATCAGCCCCAGCATTTT
CASSWASGDQPQHF
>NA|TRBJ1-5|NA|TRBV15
TGTGCCGCGGGGGGGGGGGAAAGAGGCCAGCCCCAGCATTTT
CAAGGGERGQPQHF
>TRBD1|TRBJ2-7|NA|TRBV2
TGTGCCAGCAGCGCCACCGGAGGACAGGAGTTTTACGAGCAGTACTTC
CASSATGGQEFYEQYF
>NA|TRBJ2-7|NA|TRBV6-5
TGTGCCAGCAGTTACGGGACGGGTACCTACGAGCAGTACTTC
CASSYGTGTYEQYF
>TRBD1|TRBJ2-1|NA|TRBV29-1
TGCAGCGTTGAAGCCGGGACAGCGGAGGTAGATGAGCAGTTCTTC
CSVEAGTAEVDEQFF
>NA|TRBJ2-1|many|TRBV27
TGTGCCAGCAGTTGGACGTTCGGCAATGAGCAGTTCTTC
CASSWTFGNEQFF
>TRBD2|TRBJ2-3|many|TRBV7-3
TGTGCCAGCAGACTTAGCGGGTTACACACAGATACGCAGTATTTT
CASRLSGLHTDTQYF
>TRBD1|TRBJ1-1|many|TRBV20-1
TGCAGTGCTGGGACAGGGTTTTTTATGAACACTGAAGCTTTCTTT
CSAGTGFFMNTEAFF
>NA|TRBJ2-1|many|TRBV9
TGTGCCAGCAGCGTAGCTGGGGGGGGGGCGTGGGAGCAGTTCTTC
CASSVAGGGAWEQFF
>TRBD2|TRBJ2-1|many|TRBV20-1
TGCAGTGCTAGCGGGGGGGCCAATCTTTACAATGAGCAGTTCTTC
CSASGGANLYNEQFF
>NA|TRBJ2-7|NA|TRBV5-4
TGTGCCAGCAGCTTGTGGGTACTTCAGGGGCAGTACTTC
CASSLWVLQGQYF
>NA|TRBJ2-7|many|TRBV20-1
TGCAGTGCTATGGAGGGCAGGGGATACGAGCAGTACTTC
CSAMEGRGYEQYF
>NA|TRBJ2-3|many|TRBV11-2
TGTGCCAGCAGCTTAGTAGGGGGGCGGTCGGATACGCAGTATTTT
CASSLVGGRSDTQYF